This paragraph reports one TCR beta chain. The target antigen is unknown. These data originate in a study of CD8+CD57+ T cells in acquired aplastic anemia. Whole-study context: DNA per sorted CD4+ or CD8+ sample ranged roughly 0.19 to 27.4 ug, averaging approximately 3.1 ug.

All patients picked for sequencing had shown, by flow cytometry, an expansion of CD8+CD57+ cells. Patients had received no therapy at the time of blood sampling. CDR3 and TCR beta VDJ profiling relied on genomic DNA as the template. TCRdb reprocessed the reads with MiXCR, giving one entry per CDR3 protein. The sample lists approximately 130,000 distinct CDR3 sequences; 50% to 60% were seen once. The length of the CDR3 is 16 residues. Germline V gives CDR1 MGHDK, CDR2 SYGVNS. V gave up 4 bases and J gave up 5 bases, with 15 bases separating them. Broader study findings: There were about 27 CD8+ CDR3 sequences that occurred in both patients and controls.

This chain joins TRBV25-1 and TRBJ1-6; no reliable D call. The sequencing sample was made of sorted CD4+, CD8+, or CD8+CD57+ T cells (not recorded which) from PBMCs. This receptor was taken from a human donor with aplastic anemia. In DNA form, the CDR3 reads TGTGCCAGCAGTGGCATGTCCGCGGGCGATAATTCACCCCTCCACTTT. Amino acid sequence: CASSGMSAGDNSPLHF.